This T cell receptor beta chain was profiled in a study of shared clonotypes between healthy human individuals. V gave up 4 bases and J gave up 2 bases; unmatched junction bases: 3. CDR1 and CDR2 from the germline V gene are SGDLS and YYNGEE. This CDR3 is 14 amino acids long. On this clone itself: The target antigen is unknown.

Every one of the donors was a Caucasian adult that lived in Nashville, Tennessee. Study-wide points: Unshared clonotypes carried lower generation probabilities than those common to all four donors.

Sequencing was at deep level. Using immunoSEQ multiplex PCR, the repertoire was profiled, and TCRdb retains in-frame clones only, with some absent. The sample has roughly 1.5 million clones, 95% to 99% seen once. The J gene is TRBJ2-1, the V gene TRBV9; 7 positions match TRBD1. The clonotype comes from a man younger than 45 in good health. The sequencing sample was made of naive CD4+ T cells sorted from blood. The subset is: CD45RA+ positively selected. The chain's CDR3 is CASSFRGTYNEQFF. CDR3 nucleotide sequence: TGTGCCAGCAGCTTCAGGGGGACCTACAATGAGCAGTTCTTC.